These T cell receptor beta chains were read from a single sample in a study of early T cells in non-severe SARS-CoV-2 infection. TCRdb analysed the 5' RACE reads with MiXCR anew, one entry per CDR3 protein. The sample holds tens of thousands of distinct CDR3 sequences; 4.5% to 6% are singletons and the top ten take under 7.5%. The sequencing here drew on whole blood, taken at baseline. These receptor sequences come from an adult who was a healthcare worker with PCR-confirmed SARS-CoV-2 infection or an uninfected control (not recorded which). Both conserved end residues are part of each CDR3. The order of the fields is V gene, D gene, J gene, clone size, CDR3 protein, CDR3 DNA. The D gene is left open where the match is weak. Only some rows state a clone size, as once, few, many or a class for expanded clones.

>TRBV6-6|NA|TRBJ1-4|many
CASSVGEGEKLFF
TGTGCCAGCAGTGTGGGGGAAGGTGAAAAACTGTTTTTT
>TRBV12-5|NA|TRBJ1-1|NA
CASGFPGTEAFF
TGTGCTAGTGGTTTCCCGGGCACTGAAGCTTTCTTT
>TRBV24-1|NA|TRBJ2-2|few
CATSDNGISGELFF
TGTGCCACCAGTGATAACGGGATTTCCGGGGAGCTGTTTTTT
>TRBV12-3/TRBV12-4|NA|TRBJ1-5|many
CASSLGWFADQPQHF
TGTGCCAGCAGTTTAGGATGGTTTGCGGATCAGCCCCAGCATTTT
>TRBV6-2/TRBV6-3|TRBD2|TRBJ2-1|many
CASSWGLAMGNEQFF
TGTGCCAGCAGTTGGGGACTAGCGATGGGGAATGAGCAGTTCTTC
>TRBV29-1|NA|TRBJ1-2|many
CSVEDRTFYGYTF
TGCAGCGTTGAAGACAGGACCTTCTATGGCTACACCTTC
>TRBV7-9|NA|TRBJ1-4|many
CASSSVAVSEKLFF
TGTGCCAGCAGCTCCGTGGCGGTTAGCGAAAAACTGTTTTTT
>TRBV2|TRBD2|TRBJ2-7|NA
CASNLSGTSYEQYF
TGTGCCAGCAATCTTAGCGGGACCTCCTACGAGCAGTACTTC
>TRBV6-5|TRBD1|TRBJ1-5|many
CASSEDRHSNQPQHF
TGTGCCAGCAGTGAGGACAGGCATAGCAATCAGCCCCAGCATTTT
>TRBV20-1|TRBD1|TRBJ1-1|many
CSGRGGPEAFF
TGCAGTGGCCGAGGGGGCCCTGAAGCTTTCTTT
>TRBV27|NA|TRBJ2-7|many
CASSFGGSGLSEQYF
TGTGCCAGCAGTTTCGGAGGGAGTGGGTTGAGCGAGCAGTACTTC
>TRBV6-5|NA|TRBJ1-1|few
CASSYSAGEFEAFF
TGTGCCAGCAGTTACTCGGCGGGGGAATTTGAAGCTTTCTTT
>TRBV28|NA|TRBJ1-1|NA
CASSPTTEAFF
TGTGCCAGCAGTCCTACTACTGAAGCTTTCTTT